The entry below gives a single T cell receptor beta chain sequence along with its context. Its specificity is unknown. The sample, approximately 10 milliliters of peripheral blood, was drawn from each donor. This sample stems from a study of blood T cells in healthy people across ages. Study findings and constraints: Diversity estimates drawn from one million T cells were deemed underestimates. Comparison with aged donors showed that long-lived donors had more naive CD4+ cells and higher diversity. A roughly linear age-dependent decrease characterized TCR beta diversity per million T cells.

Germline V CDR1 and CDR2: LGHNA, YSLEER. Trimming took 0 bases from V and 7 from J, leaving 12 bases between them. The CDR3 has 15 amino acids. Primers used in a second PCR of about 7 to 12 cycles were a sample-barcoded 5' primer and a J-beta primer mix. TCRdb ran MiXCR on the 5' RACE reads and lists one entry per CDR3 protein. The data contain approximately 790,000 distinct CDR3 sequences, approximately 65% of them singletons. The receptor comes from a man in his thirties or forties in good health. Sequencing input: blood. The gene calls are TRBV4-3 and TRBJ1-4; D is unclear. This CDR3 reads CASSQEKRGVEKLFF. For the CDR3, the DNA is TGCGCCAGCAGCCAAGAGAAAAGAGGAGTTGAAAAACTGTTTTTT.